One TCR beta chain is described in this entry. The count of this clone is one. Its antigen target is currently unknown. Per-base qualities were not stored, and no clone one base away is much larger. TCRbeta CDR3 regions were amplified from genomic DNA by means of the immunoSEQ Assay, a bias-controlled multiplex PCR. The published analysis was carried out like this. Within the assay, amplification of reference gene primers was used to estimate how many nucleated cells each sample contained. Sequence reads were collapsed and filtered to measure the absolute abundance of every unique TCRbeta CDR3 rearrangement. Productive Simpson clonality was computed per sample as the square root of Simpson's diversity index over productive rearrangements. Held by TCRdb, this immuneACCESS table contains in-frame sequences only and omits some clones. Under half of the omission traces to an unresolved V gene where checked; the cause of the rest is unknown. That table is the source of V, J and clone size, and D and trimming were worked out from the DNA. The sample table lists roughly 220,000 clones, around three quarters of them with a count of one. 4.5% to 7% of the sample rests with the top ten.

Whole blood was collected in K2EDTA tubes by collaborating institutions according to the institutions' own protocols. Collaborator samples were shipped for TCRbeta analysis as frozen whole blood, isolated PBMCs, or DNA extracted from either sample type. The record originates from a study of blood T cell repertoires in COVID-19 (dated by TCRdb to 2020 to 2021). Study-wide context: The collaborator samples originated in the United States, Italy and Spain and spanned the acute and convalescent phases of COVID-19. The prospective study material was composed of cDNA or gDNA derived from T cells, B-cell-depleted T cells, or PBMCs. The dataset comprised deeply sampled blood TCRbeta repertoires from subjects exposed to, actively infected with, or recovered from COVID-19. A freely available public database, intended as a resource for researchers studying the immune response to SARS-CoV-2, is where the repertoires were released. The samples were drawn from the first 160 participants of the ongoing ImmuneRACE study and from over 950 subjects provided by 6 global collaborators. Nearly every sample came with metadata listing a de-identified subject ID, COVID-19 status, age in years and sex. Where available, HLA class I and class II types were obtained from metadata supplied by the sample provider rather than from assay-based typing.

Overall study results and their limits: The amount of clinical and demographic metadata varied by source and participant and was provided uncurated.

V drops 5 bases and J drops 13 bases, leaving 17 bases in between. As encoded in the germline V gene, CDR1 is MDHEN while CDR2 is SYDVKM. Reading from cysteine to phenylalanine, the CDR3 counts 12 amino acids. Only the CDR3 part of the read is kept: 36 bases, read in frame from the first base. The TCR sequence derives from a woman aged 70 to 79 with acute or convalescent COVID-19. Sequenced: peripheral blood. The chain links TRBV28 with TRBJ1-1; the D gene cannot be resolved reliably. The nucleotide sequence is given as TGTGCCAGCAGTCCGTTCACACAGTCGGTTTTCTTT. It specifies CASSPFTQSVFF.